This TCR beta chain was identified in a study of shared clonotypes between healthy human individuals (TCRdb year 2020). A note on the overall study: The cohort comprised two women and a few men aged 18 to 49 years. For each donor, three plates each were used for CD4 naive and CD4 memory, two plates were used for CD8 naive, and one plate was used for CD8 memory. Between about 0.85 and 8.9 billion PBMCs per donor were obtained by leukapheresis. The study deeply sequenced blood TCR repertoires of five healthy adults to estimate repertoire size and the extent of clonotype sharing between individuals. Libraries were prepared and TCR repertoires were sequenced by different laboratories using diverse techniques, in order to increase sequencing depth and limit assay-specific biases.

Using the deep immunoSEQ assay, multiplex PCR amplified TCR CDR3 regions from genomic DNA. Extracted genomic DNA from each cell subset was spread evenly across all wells of several immunoSEQ 96-well plates, with each plate serving as a replicate. For sorted subsets, each replicate PCR was loaded with roughly 0.2 ug genomic DNA, equivalent to roughly 30,000 T cell genomes. Purified libraries were measured with a Qubit 3.0 fluorometer, size-checked on a Bioanalyzer 2100, and measured again with the KAPA Library Quantification kit. Every immunoSEQ 96-well plate was sequenced on a dedicated single-read 150-cycle Illumina NextSeq 550 flow cell. The authors' analysis ran thus. Because the immunoSEQ output included only junctional sequences and no quality scores, the filtering could not be the same as the filtering used for full-length reads. Sequences were annotated with PyIR, a Python wrapper for IgBLAST v1.9, and V/J genes and CDR3 were assigned using IMGT germline references. Reads were removed for weak V/J assignments (E-value above 1e-6), missing CDR3, stop codons, out-of-frame junctions, or ambiguous translated residues. A V3J clonotype was defined by an identical inferred V gene, J gene, and CDR3 amino acid sequence. Percentage overlap between repertoires was computed as shared unique clonotypes divided by the size of the smaller repertoire. Three approaches were used to assess repertoire richness: RTK rarefaction, the Chao1 estimator, and Recon v2.1 estimates of unobserved clonotypes. For all TCRbeta clonotypes obtained by the gDNA method from a few donors, generation probabilities were computed with OLGA. TCRdb re-hosts the immuneACCESS table, in-frame sequences only. Its copies lack some clones; in the studies checked, an unresolved V gene accounts for under half of them, and the cause for the rest is not known. For V, J and clone size, that table is used; D and trimming come from the DNA. The table for this sample lists about 1.5 million clones; approximately 98% of them were counted only once. The ten biggest clones cover roughly 0.45% of the sample.

V is reduced by 5 bases and J by 7 bases, leaving a spacing of 18 bases between them. The CDR3 goes from the cysteine to the phenylalanine over 15 residues. Only the CDR3 DNA stays, 45 bases, in frame from base 1. The CDR1 and CDR2 encoded by the germline V gene (reference sequence) are MNHEY and SMNVEV. Donors were healthy HIV-negative adults with no recently reported acute infections or vaccinations. Every donor was a Caucasian adult residing in Nashville, Tennessee, USA. CD4+ T cells were enriched through magnetic negative selection, after which naive cells were positively selected on CD45RA and the remaining negative fraction served as the memory subset. After blood collection by leukapheresis, PBMCs were isolated using Ficoll-Histopaque density gradient centrifugation and then cryopreserved in the vapor phase of liquid nitrogen. Purity and quantity of every magnetically sorted T cell population were checked by analytical flow cytometry. Genomic DNA was isolated from each sorted fraction and quantified by UV absorbance on a Nanodrop 2000c.

As to this clone: Its binding antigen is unknown. Qualities for individual bases were not recorded, and no much larger clone is one base off.

The paper as a whole reports these results and caveats: Because the study included only a small number of donors, the genetic and exposure-history diversity represented was limited. Naive subsets generally had larger estimated clonotype richness than memory subsets. Sampling was limited to blood, and TCR repertoires in tissue likely differ from TCR repertoires in blood. Compared with non-shared clonotypes, the clonotypes found in all four sorted-subset donors had higher generation probabilities. Even with the large sequencing depth, rarefaction of the sorted-subset datasets indicated that sequencing was incomplete. Roughly 5% of naive CD4, 3% to 4% of naive CD8, roughly 2.4% of memory CD4, and around 0.4% of memory CD8 clonotypes were shared across a few donors. Pairwise subsampling indicated that sequencing depth was expected to affect the degree of clonotype sharing among donors.

The TCR comes from a man under 40 in good health. Recombination joined TRBV27 with TRBJ1-5; D gene: possibly TRBD1, on 5 matching bases. Sequenced: naive CD4+ T cells sorted from blood. The cell subset or site label, as the study defines it: CD45RA+ positively selected. The DNA reads TGTGCCAGCAGTCCCTGGGACCGCAATAGGCAGCCCCAGCATTTT. Its translation reads: CASSPWDRNRQPQHF.